Below, one T cell receptor (beta chain) is given with its context. Its antigen is currently unknown. The data originate from a study of a mutant IDH1 vaccine in newly diagnosed glioma. In the study overall: Treated patients showed a male proportion of approximately 62%, a female proportion of about 40%, and a mean age of about 41 years. Notes on the study in general: Pseudoprogression seemed unlinked to shifts in top peripheral T cell clonotypes. There were vaccine-induced immune responses in about 93% of the patients.

Specified time point: baseline, week 1 (first vaccination visit). As to treatment: pre-vaccination baseline after standard-of-care therapy. The protocol was immunoSEQ multiplex PCR, while the TCRdb copy is restricted to in-frame clones and leaves out a portion. The sample gives around 92,000 clones, around 90% of which show up once; approximately 0.57% is in the top ten. The CDR3 contains 18 residues. Germline-derived CDR1 and CDR2 are SGHNT and YENEEA. With 5 bases removed from V and 0 bases from J, the gap between germline ends came to 17 bases. The V gene is TRBV11-3, the J gene TRBJ2-6; D may correspond to TRBD1 or TRBD2 (5 bases each). The specimen was PBMCs, collected from a glioma patient treated with radiotherapy, temozolomide or both. This clonotype was sampled from a woman in her forties or fifties with glioma. The CDR3 DNA reads TGTGCCAGCAGCCCGGGTGGGGGAACCCCCTCTGGGGCCAACGTCCTGACTTTC. Protein sequence: CASSPGGGTPSGANVLTF.